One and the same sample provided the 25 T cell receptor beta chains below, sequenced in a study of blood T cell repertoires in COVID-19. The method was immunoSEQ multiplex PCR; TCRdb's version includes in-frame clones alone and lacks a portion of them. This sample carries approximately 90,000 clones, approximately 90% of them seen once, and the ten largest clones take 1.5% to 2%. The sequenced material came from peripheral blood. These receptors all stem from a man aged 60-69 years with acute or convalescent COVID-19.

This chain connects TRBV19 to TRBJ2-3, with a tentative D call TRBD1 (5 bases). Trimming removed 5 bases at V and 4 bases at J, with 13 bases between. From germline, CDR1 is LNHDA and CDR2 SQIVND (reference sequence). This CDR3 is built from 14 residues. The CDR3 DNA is TGTGCCAGTAGTCCCCATTGGGGCGCAGATACGCAGTATTTT. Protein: CASSPHWGADTQYF.

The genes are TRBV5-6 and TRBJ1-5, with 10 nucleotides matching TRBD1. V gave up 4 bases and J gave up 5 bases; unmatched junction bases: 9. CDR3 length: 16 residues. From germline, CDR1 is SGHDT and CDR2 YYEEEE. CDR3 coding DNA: TGTGCCAGCAGCCGTCGGACAGGGGGAGTGGATCAGCCCCAGCATTTT. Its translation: CASSRRTGGVDQPQHF.

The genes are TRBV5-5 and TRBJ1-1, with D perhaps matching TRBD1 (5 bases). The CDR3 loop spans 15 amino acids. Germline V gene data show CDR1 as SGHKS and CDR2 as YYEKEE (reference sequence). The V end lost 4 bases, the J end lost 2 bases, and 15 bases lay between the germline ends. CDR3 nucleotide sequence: TGTGCCAGCAGCCGCCACTTCGACAGCAACACTGAAGCTTTCTTT. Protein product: CASSRHFDSNTEAFF.

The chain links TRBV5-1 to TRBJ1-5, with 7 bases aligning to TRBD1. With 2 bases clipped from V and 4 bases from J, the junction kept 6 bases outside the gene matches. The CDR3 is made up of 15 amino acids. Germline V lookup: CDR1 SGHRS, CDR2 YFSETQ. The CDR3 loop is CASSLGDSENQPQHF. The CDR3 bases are TGCGCCAGCAGCTTAGGGGACAGCGAAAATCAGCCCCAGCATTTT.

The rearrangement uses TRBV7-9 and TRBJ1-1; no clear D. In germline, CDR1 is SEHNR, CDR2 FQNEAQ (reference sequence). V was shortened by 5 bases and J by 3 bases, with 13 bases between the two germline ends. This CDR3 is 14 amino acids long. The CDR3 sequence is CASSPPGGDTEAFF. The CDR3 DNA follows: TGTGCCAGCAGCCCTCCTGGAGGTGACACTGAAGCTTTCTTT.

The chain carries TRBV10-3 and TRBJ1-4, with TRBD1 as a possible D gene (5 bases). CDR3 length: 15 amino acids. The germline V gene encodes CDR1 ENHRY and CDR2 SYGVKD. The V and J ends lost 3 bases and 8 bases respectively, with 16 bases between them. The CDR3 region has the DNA TGTGCCATCAGTGATACCAAGACAGTTACCGAAAAACTGTTTTTT. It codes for CAISDTKTVTEKLFF.

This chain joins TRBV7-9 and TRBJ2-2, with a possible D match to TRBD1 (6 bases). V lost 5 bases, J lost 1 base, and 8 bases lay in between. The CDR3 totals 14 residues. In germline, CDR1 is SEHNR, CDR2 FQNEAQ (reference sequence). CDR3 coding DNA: TGTGCCAGCAGCCAACAGGGGAACACCGGGGAGCTGTTTTTT. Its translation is CASSQQGNTGELFF.

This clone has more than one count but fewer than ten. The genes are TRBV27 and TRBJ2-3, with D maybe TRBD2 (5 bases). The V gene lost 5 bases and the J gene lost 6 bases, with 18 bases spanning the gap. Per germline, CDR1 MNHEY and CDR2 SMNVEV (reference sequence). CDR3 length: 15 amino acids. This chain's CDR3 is CASSLIGLEHDTQYF. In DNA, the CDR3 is TGTGCCAGCAGTCTGATAGGACTCGAACATGATACGCAGTATTTT.

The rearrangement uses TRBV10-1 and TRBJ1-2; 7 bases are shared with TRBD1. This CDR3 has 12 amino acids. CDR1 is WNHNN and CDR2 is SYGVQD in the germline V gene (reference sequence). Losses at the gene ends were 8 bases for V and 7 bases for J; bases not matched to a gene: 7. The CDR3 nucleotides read TGCGCCAGCCCCGGGACAGCAAGTGGCTACACCTTC. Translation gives CASPGTASGYTF.

CDR3 residues: CASSLEGRTEAFF. The CDR3 DNA sequence: TGTGCCAGCAGCTTAGAGGGGCGGACTGAAGCTTTCTTT. The chain links TRBV7-8 to TRBJ1-1; a possible D gene is TRBD1 (5 bases). Between the trimmed V and J ends, which lost 1 base and 5 bases, there was a span of 8 bases. CDR1 is SGHVS, CDR2 FQNEAQ, per germline. The CDR3 has 13 amino acids.

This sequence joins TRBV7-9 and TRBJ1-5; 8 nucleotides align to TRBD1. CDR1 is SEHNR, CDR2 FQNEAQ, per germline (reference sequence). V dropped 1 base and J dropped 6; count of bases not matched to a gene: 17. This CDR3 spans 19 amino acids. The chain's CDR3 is CASSLDRGAQGAKGQPQHF. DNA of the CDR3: TGTGCCAGCAGCTTAGATAGAGGGGCGCAGGGGGCTAAGGGTCAGCCCCAGCATTTT.

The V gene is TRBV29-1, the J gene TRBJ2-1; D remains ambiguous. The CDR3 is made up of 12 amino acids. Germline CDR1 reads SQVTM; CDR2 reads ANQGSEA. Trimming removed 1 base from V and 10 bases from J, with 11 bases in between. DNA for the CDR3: TGCAGCGTTGAAGGCCGAGCGAGGGAGCAGTTCTTC. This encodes CSVEGRAREQFF.

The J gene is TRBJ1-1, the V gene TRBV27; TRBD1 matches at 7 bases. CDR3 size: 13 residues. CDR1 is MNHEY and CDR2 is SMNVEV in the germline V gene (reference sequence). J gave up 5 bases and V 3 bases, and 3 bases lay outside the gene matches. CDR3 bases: TGTGCCAGCAGTTTGACAGGGAGTACTGAAGCTTTCTTT. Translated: CASSLTGSTEAFF.

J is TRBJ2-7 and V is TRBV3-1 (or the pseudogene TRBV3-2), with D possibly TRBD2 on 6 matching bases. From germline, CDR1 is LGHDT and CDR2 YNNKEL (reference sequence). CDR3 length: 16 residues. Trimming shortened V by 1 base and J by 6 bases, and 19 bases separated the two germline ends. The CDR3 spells CASSQGGGTAVSEQYF. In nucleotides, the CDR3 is TGTGCCAGCAGCCAAGGGGGCGGGACGGCGGTCTCCGAGCAGTACTTC.

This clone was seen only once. This CDR3 is CASSLDRGPNTEAFF. The CDR3, as DNA: TGCGCCAGCAGCTTGGACAGGGGACCGAACACTGAAGCTTTCTTT. The V and J genes are TRBV5-1 and TRBJ1-1; TRBD1 matches at 7 bases. Trimming at V came to 0 bases and at J to 1 base, leaving 3 bases not matched to a gene. In germline, CDR1 is SGHRS, CDR2 YFSETQ. The CDR3 has 15 amino acids.

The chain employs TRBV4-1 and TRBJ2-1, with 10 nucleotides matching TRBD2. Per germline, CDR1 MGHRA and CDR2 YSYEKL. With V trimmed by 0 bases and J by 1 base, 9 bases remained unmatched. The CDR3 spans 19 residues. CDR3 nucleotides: TGCGCCAGCAGCCAAGAGCAAGCGGGGGGGACGCCATCCTACAATGAGCAGTTCTTC. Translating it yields CASSQEQAGGTPSYNEQFF.

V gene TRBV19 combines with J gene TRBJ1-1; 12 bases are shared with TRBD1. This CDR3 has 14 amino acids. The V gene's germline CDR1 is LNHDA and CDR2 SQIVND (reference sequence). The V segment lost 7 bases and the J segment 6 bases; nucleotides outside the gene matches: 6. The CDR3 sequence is CASMGRDRGPEAFF. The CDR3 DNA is TGTGCCAGTATGGGCCGGGACAGGGGGCCTGAAGCTTTCTTT. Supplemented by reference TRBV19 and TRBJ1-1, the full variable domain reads DGGITQSPKYLFRKEGQNVTLSCEQNLNHDAMYWYRQDPGQGLRLIYYSQIVNDFQKGDIAEGYSVSREKKESFPLTVTSAQKNPTAFYLCASMGRDRGPEAFFGQGTRLTVV.

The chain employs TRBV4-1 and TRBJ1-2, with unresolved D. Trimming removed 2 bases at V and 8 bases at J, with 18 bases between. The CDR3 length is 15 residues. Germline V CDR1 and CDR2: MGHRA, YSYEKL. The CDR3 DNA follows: TGCGCCAGCAGCCAACGCGCGGGGAGGGATAGGGGCTACACCTTC. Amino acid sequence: CASSQRAGRDRGYTF.

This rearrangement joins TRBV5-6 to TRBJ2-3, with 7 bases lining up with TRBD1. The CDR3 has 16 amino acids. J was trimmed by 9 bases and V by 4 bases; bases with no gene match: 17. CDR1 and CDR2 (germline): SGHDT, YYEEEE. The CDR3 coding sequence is TGTGCCAGCAGCCCCAAGACAGGGCCCCCTCAGGGGACGCAGTATTTT. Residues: CASSPKTGPPQGTQYF.

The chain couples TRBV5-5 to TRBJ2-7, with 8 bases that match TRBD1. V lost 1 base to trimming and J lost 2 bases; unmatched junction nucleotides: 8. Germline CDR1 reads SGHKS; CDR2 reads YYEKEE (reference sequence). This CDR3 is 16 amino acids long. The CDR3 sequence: CASSLTGQGYTYEQYF. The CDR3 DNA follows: TGTGCCAGCAGCTTGACAGGACAGGGTTATACCTACGAGCAGTACTTC. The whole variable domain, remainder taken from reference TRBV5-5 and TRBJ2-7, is DAGVTQSPTHLIKTRGQQVTLRCSPISGHKSVSWYQQVLGQGPQFIFQYYEKEERGRGNFPDRFSARQFPNYSSELNVNALLLGDSALYLCASSLTGQGYTYEQYFGPGTRLTVT.

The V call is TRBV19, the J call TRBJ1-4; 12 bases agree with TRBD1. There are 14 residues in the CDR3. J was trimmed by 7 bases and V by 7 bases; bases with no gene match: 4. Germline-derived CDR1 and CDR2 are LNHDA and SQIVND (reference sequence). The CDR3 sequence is CASKRDRGREKLFF. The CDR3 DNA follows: TGTGCCAGTAAACGGGACAGGGGGCGTGAAAAACTGTTTTTT.

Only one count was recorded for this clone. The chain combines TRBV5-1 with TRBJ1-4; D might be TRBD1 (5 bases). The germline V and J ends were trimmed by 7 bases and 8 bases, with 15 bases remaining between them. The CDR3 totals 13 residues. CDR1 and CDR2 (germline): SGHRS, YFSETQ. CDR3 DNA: TGCGCCAGCGCTCGGGGGGTAGAGGAAAAACTGTTTTTT. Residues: CASARGVEEKLFF.

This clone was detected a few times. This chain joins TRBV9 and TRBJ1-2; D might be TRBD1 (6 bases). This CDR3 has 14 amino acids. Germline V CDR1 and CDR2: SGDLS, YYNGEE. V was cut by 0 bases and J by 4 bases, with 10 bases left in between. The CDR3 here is CASSVAGAGYGYTF. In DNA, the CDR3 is TGTGCCAGCAGCGTAGCAGGGGCGGGCTATGGCTACACCTTC.

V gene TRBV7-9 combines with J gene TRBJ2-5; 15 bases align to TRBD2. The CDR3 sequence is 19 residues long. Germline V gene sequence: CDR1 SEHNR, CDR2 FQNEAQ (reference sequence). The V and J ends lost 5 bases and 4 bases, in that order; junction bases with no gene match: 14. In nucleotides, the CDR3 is TGTGCCAGCAGCACTGGACTAGCGGGGGGGCCGGTGCTACGAGAGACCCAGTACTTC. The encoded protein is CASSTGLAGGPVLRETQYF.

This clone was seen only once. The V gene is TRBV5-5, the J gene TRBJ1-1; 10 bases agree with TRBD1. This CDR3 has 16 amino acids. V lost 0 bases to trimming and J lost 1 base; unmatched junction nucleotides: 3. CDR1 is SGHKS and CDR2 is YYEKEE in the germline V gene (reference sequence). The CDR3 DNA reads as TGTGCCAGCAGCTTGGGACAGGGGGCCCCGAACACTGAAGCTTTCTTT. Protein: CASSLGQGAPNTEAFF.